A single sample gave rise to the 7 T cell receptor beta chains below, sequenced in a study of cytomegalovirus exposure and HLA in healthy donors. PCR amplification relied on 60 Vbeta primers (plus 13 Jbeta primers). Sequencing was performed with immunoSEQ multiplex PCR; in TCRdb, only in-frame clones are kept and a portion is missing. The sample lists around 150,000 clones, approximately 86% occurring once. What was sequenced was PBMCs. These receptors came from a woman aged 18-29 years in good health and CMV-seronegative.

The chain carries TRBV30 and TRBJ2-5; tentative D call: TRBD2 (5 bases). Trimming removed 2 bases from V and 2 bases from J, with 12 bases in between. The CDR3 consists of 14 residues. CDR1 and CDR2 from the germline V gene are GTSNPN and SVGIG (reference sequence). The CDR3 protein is CAWSRGIAQETQYF. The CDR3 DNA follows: TGTGCCTGGAGTCGGGGAATAGCGCAAGAGACCCAGTACTTC. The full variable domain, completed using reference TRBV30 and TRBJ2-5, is SQTIHQWPATLVQPVGSPLSLECTVEGTSNPNLYWYRQAAGRGLQLLFYSVGIGQISSEVPQNLSASRPQDRQFILSSKKLLLSDSGFYLCAWSRGIAQETQYFGPGTRLLVL.

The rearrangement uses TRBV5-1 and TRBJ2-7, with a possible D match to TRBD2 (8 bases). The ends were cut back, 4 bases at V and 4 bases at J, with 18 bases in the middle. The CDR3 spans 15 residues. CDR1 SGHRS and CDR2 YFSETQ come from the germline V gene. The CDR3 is CASSHPGGGAYEQYF. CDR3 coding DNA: TGCGCCAGCAGCCACCCGGGAGGGGGCGCTTACGAGCAGTACTTC. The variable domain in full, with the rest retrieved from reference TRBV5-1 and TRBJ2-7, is KAGVTQTPRYLIKTRGQQVTLSCSPISGHRSVSWYQQTPGQGLQFLFEYFSETQRNKGNFPGRFSGRQFSNSRSEMNVSTLELGDSALYLCASSHPGGGAYEQYFGPGTRLTVT.

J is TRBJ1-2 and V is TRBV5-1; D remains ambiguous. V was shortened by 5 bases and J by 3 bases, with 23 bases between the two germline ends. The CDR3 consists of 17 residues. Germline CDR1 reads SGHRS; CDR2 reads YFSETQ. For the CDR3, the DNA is TGCGCCAGCAGGTCCCGAAGTGGAAGTTGGGGAGACTATGGCTACACCTTC. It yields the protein CASRSRSGSWGDYGYTF.

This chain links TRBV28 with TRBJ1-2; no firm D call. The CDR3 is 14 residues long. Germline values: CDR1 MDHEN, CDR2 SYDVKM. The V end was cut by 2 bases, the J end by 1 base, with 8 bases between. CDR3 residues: CASSLGHINYGYTF. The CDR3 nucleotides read TGTGCCAGCAGTTTAGGGCACATTAACTATGGCTACACCTTC.

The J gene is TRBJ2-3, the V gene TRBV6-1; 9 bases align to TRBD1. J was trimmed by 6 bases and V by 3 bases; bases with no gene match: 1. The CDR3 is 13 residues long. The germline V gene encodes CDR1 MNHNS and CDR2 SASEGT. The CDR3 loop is CASSDGQGDTQYF. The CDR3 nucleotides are TGTGCCAGCAGTGATGGACAGGGGGATACGCAGTATTTT.

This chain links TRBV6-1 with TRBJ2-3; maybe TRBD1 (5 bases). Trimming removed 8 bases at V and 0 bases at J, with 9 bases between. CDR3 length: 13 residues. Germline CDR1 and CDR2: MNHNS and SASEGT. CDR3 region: CASAGLSTDTQYF. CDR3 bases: TGTGCCAGCGCAGGGCTGAGCACAGATACGCAGTATTTT.

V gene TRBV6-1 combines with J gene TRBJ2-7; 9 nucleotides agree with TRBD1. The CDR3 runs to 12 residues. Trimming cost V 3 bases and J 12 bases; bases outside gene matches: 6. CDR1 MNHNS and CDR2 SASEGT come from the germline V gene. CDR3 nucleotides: TGTGCCAGCAGTGACCTGGACAGGGGTTGGTACTTC. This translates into CASSDLDRGWYF.